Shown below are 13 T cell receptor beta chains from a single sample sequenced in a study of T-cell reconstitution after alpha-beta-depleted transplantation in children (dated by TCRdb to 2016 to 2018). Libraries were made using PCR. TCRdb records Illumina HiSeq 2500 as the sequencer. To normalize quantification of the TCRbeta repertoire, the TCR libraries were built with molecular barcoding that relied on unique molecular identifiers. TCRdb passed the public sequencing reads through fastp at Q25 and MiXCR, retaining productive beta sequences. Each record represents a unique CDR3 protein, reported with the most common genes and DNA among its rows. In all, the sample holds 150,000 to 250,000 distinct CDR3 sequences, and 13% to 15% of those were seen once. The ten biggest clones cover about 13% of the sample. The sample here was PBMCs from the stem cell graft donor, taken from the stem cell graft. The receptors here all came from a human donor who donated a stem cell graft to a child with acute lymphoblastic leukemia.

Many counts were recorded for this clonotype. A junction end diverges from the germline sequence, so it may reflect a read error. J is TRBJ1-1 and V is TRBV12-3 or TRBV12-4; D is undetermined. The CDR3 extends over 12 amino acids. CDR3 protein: CASSLDTTEAFF. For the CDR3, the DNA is TGTGCCAGCAGCTTAGACACGACGGAAGCTTTCTTT.

The CDR3 nucleotides read TGTGCCAGCGGGCCGGGACAGGGGTTGGGAGAGACCCAGTACTTC. The encoded protein is CASGPGQGLGETQYF. The rearrangement links TRBV4-2 to TRBJ2-5, with 10 bases lining up with TRBD1. This CDR3 has 15 residues. J lost 4 bases, V lost 8 bases, and 10 bases had no gene match. The germline gives CDR1 LGHNA, CDR2 YNFKEQ.

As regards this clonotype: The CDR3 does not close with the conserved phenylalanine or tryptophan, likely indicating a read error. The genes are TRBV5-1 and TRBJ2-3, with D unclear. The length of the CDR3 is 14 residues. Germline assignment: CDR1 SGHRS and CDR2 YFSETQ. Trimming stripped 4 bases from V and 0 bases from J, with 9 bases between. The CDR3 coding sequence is TGCGCCAGCAGCGTTCTTAGAAGCACAGATACGCAGTATTCT. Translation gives CASSVLRSTDTQYS.

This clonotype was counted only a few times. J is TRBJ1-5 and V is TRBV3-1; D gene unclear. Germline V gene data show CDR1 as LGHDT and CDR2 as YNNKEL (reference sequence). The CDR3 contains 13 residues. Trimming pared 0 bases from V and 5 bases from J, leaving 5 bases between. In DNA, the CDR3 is TGTGCCAGCAGCCAAGAACGGGATCAGCCCCAGCATTTT. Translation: CASSQERDQPQHF.

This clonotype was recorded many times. The CDR3 protein is CASSRESGGANVLTF. The CDR3 bases are TGTGCCAGCAGCAGGGAATCGGGAGGGGCCAACGTCCTGACTTTC. V and J are TRBV12-3 or TRBV12-4 and TRBJ2-6; TRBD1 or TRBD2 may be the D gene (5 bases each). V dropped 6 bases and J dropped 4 bases, with 13 bases sitting between them. The CDR3 is 15 residues long.

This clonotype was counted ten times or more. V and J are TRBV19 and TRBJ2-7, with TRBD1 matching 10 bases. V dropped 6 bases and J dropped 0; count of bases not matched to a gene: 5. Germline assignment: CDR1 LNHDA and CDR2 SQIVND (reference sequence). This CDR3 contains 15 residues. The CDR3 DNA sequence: TGTGCCAGTAGCGTGGGACAGGGGCTCTCCTACGAGCAGTACTTC. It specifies CASSVGQGLSYEQYF. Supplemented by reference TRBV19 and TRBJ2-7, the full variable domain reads DGGITQSPKYLFRKEGQNVTLSCEQNLNHDAMYWYRQDPGQGLRLIYYSQIVNDFQKGDIAEGYSVSREKKESFPLTVTSAQKNPTAFYLCASSVGQGLSYEQYFGPGTRLTVT.

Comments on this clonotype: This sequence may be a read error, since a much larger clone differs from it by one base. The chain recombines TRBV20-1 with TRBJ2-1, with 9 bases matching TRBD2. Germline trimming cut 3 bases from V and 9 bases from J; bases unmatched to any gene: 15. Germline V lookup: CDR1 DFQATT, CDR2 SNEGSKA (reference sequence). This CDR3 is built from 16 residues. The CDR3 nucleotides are TGCAGTGCTAGGGGGACCTGGCGGGAGGGCGGCTTTGAGCAGTTCTTC. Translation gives CSARGTWREGGFEQFF.

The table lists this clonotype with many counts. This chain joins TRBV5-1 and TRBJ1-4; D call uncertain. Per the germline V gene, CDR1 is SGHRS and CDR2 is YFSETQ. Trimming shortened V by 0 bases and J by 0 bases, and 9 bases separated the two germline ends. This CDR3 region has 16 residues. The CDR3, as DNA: TGCGCCAGCAGCTTGGGCGGGGTTGCAACTAATGAAAAACTGTTTTTT. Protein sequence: CASSLGGVATNEKLFF.

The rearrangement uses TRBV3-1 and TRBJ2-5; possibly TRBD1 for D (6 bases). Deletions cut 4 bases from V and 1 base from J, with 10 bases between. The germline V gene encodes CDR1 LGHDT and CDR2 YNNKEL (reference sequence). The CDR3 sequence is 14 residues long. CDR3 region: CASSRTGSQETQYF. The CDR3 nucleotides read TGTGCCAGCAGCCGAACAGGGTCCCAAGAGACCCAGTACTTC.

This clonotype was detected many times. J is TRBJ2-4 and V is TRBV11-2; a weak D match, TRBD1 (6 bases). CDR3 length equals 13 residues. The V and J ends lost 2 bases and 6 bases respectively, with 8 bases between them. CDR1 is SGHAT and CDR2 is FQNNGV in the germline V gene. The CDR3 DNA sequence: TGTGCCAGCAGCTTAAGCAGGGGAAACATTCAGTACTTC. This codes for CASSLSRGNIQYF.

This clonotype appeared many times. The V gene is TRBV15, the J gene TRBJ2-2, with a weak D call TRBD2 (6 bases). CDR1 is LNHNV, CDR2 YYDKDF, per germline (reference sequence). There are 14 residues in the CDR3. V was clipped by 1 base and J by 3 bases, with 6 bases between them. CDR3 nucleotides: TGTGCCACCAGCAGAGGGGGGGACACCGGGGAGCTGTTTTTT. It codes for CATSRGGDTGELFF.

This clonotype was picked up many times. For the CDR3, the DNA is TGTGCCAGCAGTTCTGCTCATACAGGGGGCAATCAGCCCCAGCATTTT. This gives the protein CASSSAHTGGNQPQHF. The rearrangement links TRBV6-5 to TRBJ1-5, with 7 bases fitting TRBD1. The CDR3 has 16 residues. V gave up 4 bases and J gave up 2 bases; unmatched junction bases: 8. Germline CDR1 is MNHEY and CDR2 is SVGAGI.

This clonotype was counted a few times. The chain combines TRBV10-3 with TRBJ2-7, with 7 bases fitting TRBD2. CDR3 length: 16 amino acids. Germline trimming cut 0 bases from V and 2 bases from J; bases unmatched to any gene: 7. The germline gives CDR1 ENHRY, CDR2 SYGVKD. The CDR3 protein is CAISESRWGGTYEQYF. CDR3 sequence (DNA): TGTGCCATCAGTGAGTCGAGGTGGGGGGGAACCTACGAGCAGTACTTC.